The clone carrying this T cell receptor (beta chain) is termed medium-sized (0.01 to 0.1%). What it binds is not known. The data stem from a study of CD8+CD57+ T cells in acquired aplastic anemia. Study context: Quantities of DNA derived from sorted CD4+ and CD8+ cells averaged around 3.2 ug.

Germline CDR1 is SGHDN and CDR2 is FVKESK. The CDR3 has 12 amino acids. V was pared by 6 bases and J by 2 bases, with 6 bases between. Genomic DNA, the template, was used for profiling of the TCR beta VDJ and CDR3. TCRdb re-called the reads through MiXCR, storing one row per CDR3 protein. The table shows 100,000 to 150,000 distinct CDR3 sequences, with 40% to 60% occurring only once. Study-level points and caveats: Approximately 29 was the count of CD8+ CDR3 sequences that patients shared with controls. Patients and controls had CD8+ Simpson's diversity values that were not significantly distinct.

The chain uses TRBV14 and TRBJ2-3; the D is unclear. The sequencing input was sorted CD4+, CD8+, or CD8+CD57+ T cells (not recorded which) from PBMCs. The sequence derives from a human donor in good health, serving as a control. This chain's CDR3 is CASSWSTDTQYF. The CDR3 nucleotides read TGTGCCAGCAGTTGGTCCACAGATACGCAGTATTTT.